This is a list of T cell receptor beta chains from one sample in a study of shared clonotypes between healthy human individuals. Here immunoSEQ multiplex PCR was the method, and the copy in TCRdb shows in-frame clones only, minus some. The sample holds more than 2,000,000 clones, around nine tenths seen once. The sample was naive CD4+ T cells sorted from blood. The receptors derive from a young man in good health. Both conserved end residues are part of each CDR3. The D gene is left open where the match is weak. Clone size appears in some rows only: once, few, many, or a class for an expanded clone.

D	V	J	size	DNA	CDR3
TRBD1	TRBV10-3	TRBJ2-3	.	TGTGCCATCAGTGGCGACAGGGGGCCTGTAGATACGCAGTATTTT	CAISGDRGPVDTQYF
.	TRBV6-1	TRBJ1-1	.	TGTGCCAGCAGTGCAACCGGACGGAAGAACACTGAAGCTTTCTTT	CASSATGRKNTEAFF
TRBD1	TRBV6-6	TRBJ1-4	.	TGTGCCAGCAGTTACCCAAGGCAGGGGGCTGAAAAACTGTTTTTT	CASSYPRQGAEKLFF
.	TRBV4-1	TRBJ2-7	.	TGCGCCAGCAGCCAAGGCCGAAGCTCCTACGAGCAGTACTTC	CASSQGRSSYEQYF
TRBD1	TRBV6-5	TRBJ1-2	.	TGTGCCAGCAGTATGTTCGGACAGGTCACCTTC	CASSMFGQVTF
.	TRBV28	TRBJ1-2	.	TGTGCCAGCAGTTTGGCGTTCGACTATGGCTACACCTTC	CASSLAFDYGYTF
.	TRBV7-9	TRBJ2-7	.	TGTGCCAGCAGCCGCCCGGGGGCGAACTACGAGCAGTACTTC	CASSRPGANYEQYF
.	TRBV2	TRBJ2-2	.	TGTGCCAGCAGTGACCGGCCAAACACCGGGGAGCTGTTTTTT	CASSDRPNTGELFF
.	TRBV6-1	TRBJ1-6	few	TGTGCCAGCAGTGAAGTGAGCTCCTATAATTCACCCCTCCACTTT	CASSEVSSYNSPLHF
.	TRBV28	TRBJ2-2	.	TGTGCCAGCAGTTTAGGCCCAAACACCGGGGAGCTGTTTTTT	CASSLGPNTGELFF
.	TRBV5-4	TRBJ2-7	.	TGTGCCAGCAGCTCGGCAGGGGTTTACTCCTACGAGCAGTACTTC	CASSSAGVYSYEQYF